One and the same sample provided the 16 T cell receptor beta chains below, sequenced in a study of cytomegalovirus exposure and HLA in healthy donors. This PCR relied on a set of 60 Vbeta primers and 13 Jbeta primers. Some clones are missing from TCRdb's copy, which holds only in-frame ones; the method was immunoSEQ multiplex PCR. The sample comprises approximately 170,000 clones, around 67% of which are singletons, and 4.5% rests with the top ten. Sequencing input: PBMCs. These receptors originate from a woman younger than 30 in good health and CMV-seropositive.

Comments on this clone: Mismatch with germline at one junction end may stem from a read error. The CDR3 DNA reads TGTGCCGGCAGTATACAGGGGTTCACTGAAGCTTTCTTT. It specifies CAGSIQGFTEAFF. The chain uses TRBV27 and TRBJ1-1; TRBD1 matches 7 bases. Germline V gene lookup returns CDR1 MNHEY and CDR2 SMNVEV (reference sequence). The CDR3 has 13 amino acids.

The chain combines TRBV28 with TRBJ1-1; possibly TRBD1 for D (6 bases). The CDR3 has 16 residues. Germline loops: CDR1 MDHEN, CDR2 SYDVKM. Trimming removed 6 bases at V and 1 base at J, with 18 bases between. This chain's CDR3 is CASSPPGQFTNTEAFF. The CDR3 DNA reads TGTGCCAGCAGCCCTCCGGGACAATTTACGAACACTGAAGCTTTCTTT.

This clone appeared once. The gene calls are TRBV6-1 and TRBJ2-5, with 7 bases identical to TRBD1. Looked up from germline, CDR1 is MNHNS and CDR2 is SASEGT. V trimming: 3 bases; J trimming: 3 bases; junction bases outside the gene matches: 7. The CDR3 covers 15 residues. DNA for the CDR3: TGTGCCAGCAGTGACTCCGGGACAGCAGAAGAGACCCAGTACTTC. Translated: CASSDSGTAEETQYF.

Only one count was recorded for this clone. The CDR3 sequence: CAWSRGQGYEQYF. CDR3 nucleotide sequence: TGTGCCTGGAGTAGGGGACAGGGATACGAGCAGTACTTC. The genes are TRBV30 and TRBJ2-7; 9 positions agree with TRBD1. J was trimmed by 4 bases and V by 2 bases; bases with no gene match: 3. CDR3 length: 13 residues. Germline V gives CDR1 GTSNPN, CDR2 SVGIG (reference sequence).

The V call is TRBV4-2, the J call TRBJ2-7, with D maybe TRBD2 (6 bases). V lost 3 bases to trimming and J lost 4 bases, with 16 bases between them. Germline V gene sequence: CDR1 LGHNA, CDR2 YNFKEQ. The CDR3 spans 15 residues. The CDR3 sequence: CASSHVVRELYEQYF. CDR3 nucleotide sequence: TGTGCCAGCAGCCACGTAGTCCGGGAGCTTTACGAGCAGTACTTC.

The rearrangement joins TRBV5-6 to TRBJ2-6, with D possibly being TRBD1 (6 bases). Trimming stripped 5 bases from V and 1 base from J, with 10 bases between. Germline-derived CDR1 and CDR2 are SGHDT and YYEEEE. CDR3 length equals 15 residues. Here the CDR3 reads CASSFTGSGANVLTF. The CDR3 DNA reads TGTGCCAGCAGTTTTACAGGGTCTGGGGCCAACGTCCTGACTTTC.

The chain combines TRBV7-2 with TRBJ1-5; the match to TRBD1 covers 9 bases. The length of the CDR3 is 15 residues. Looked up from germline, CDR1 is SGHTA and CDR2 is FQGNSA. V gave up 0 bases and J gave up 4 bases; unmatched junction bases: 1. The CDR3 coding sequence is TGTGCCAGCAGCTTAGCTGGGACAGGGAATCAGCCCCAGCATTTT. This gives the protein CASSLAGTGNQPQHF. The full variable domain, in which reference TRBV7-2 and TRBJ1-5 provide the parts outside the CDR3, is GAGVSQSPSNKVTEKGKDVELRCDPISGHTALYWYRQSLGQGLEFLIYFQGNSAPDKSGLPSDRFSAERTGGSVSTLTIQRTQQEDSAVYLCASSLAGTGNQPQHFGDGTRLSIL.

This chain uses TRBV4-3 with TRBJ1-1; 12 nucleotides align to TRBD1. Germline lookup yields CDR1 LGHNA and CDR2 YSLEER. This CDR3 spans 14 amino acids. V lost 3 bases, J lost 6 bases, and 2 bases stayed unmatched. CDR3: CASSHGTGGSEAFF. The CDR3 coding sequence is TGCGCCAGCAGCCACGGGACAGGGGGCTCTGAAGCTTTCTTT.

The chain couples TRBV7-9 to TRBJ2-1, with D possibly matching TRBD2 (5 bases). Deletions cut 2 bases from V and 8 bases from J, with 10 bases between. The CDR3 length is 13 residues. Germline V lookup: CDR1 SEHNR, CDR2 FQNEAQ (reference sequence). The CDR3 spells CASSLFLGDEQFF. The CDR3 nucleotides read TGTGCCAGCAGCTTATTTTTGGGAGATGAGCAGTTCTTC.

CDR3 DNA: TGTGCCAGCAGTTTGGGGAGGGGGAATGAGCAGTTCTTC. Translated, it gives CASSLGRGNEQFF. The rearrangement uses TRBV27 and TRBJ2-1; perhaps TRBD2 as D (7 bases). The germline V and J ends were trimmed by 3 bases and 7 bases, with 10 bases remaining between them. The CDR3 runs to 13 residues. CDR1 is MNHEY and CDR2 is SMNVEV in the germline V gene (reference sequence).

The V call is TRBV5-1, the J call TRBJ2-5; 7 nucleotides align to TRBD1. V lost 0 bases, J lost 2 bases, and 13 bases stayed unmatched. The CDR3 runs 18 residues. CDR1 and CDR2 from the germline V gene are SGHRS and YFSETQ. The CDR3 nucleotides are TGCGCCAGCAGCTTGGTAGGAACATTTCCGGGACAGCAAGAGACCCAGTACTTC. Residues: CASSLVGTFPGQQETQYF.

This clone was seen more than once but under ten times. V gene TRBV2 combines with J gene TRBJ1-4, with 10 bases matching TRBD1. V gave up 5 bases and J gave up 8 bases; unmatched junction bases: 17. Germline V gives CDR1 SNHLY, CDR2 FYNNEI. This CDR3 comprises 18 residues. The CDR3 coding sequence is TGTGCCAGCAGTCCCCCCCGAGTCCCCGGGACAGGGGACGAAAAACTGTTTTTT. This translates into CASSPPRVPGTGDEKLFF.

This clone was seen a single time. The chain carries TRBV10-3 and TRBJ1-4; 7 bases match TRBD1. This CDR3 comprises 14 residues. Losses at the gene ends were 4 bases for V and 7 bases for J; bases not matched to a gene: 6. Germline lookup yields CDR1 ENHRY and CDR2 SYGVKD. The CDR3, as DNA: TGTGCCATCAGTGCGACAGGGAGATTTGAAAAACTGTTTTTT. It encodes CAISATGRFEKLFF.

The table lists this clone with a few counts. The rearrangement uses TRBV27 and TRBJ2-2; 7 nucleotides agree with TRBD1. J gave up 3 bases and V 7 bases, and 8 bases lay outside the gene matches. This CDR3 is built from 15 residues. Germline CDR1 and CDR2: MNHEY and SMNVEV (reference sequence). The CDR3 protein is CASKAGTVHTGELFF. The CDR3 DNA follows: TGTGCCAGCAAAGCCGGGACAGTGCACACCGGGGAGCTGTTTTTT.

This clone showed up just a few times. The chain couples TRBV6-5 to TRBJ1-5; D is perhaps TRBD1 (5 bases). The CDR3 runs to 14 residues. In germline, CDR1 is MNHEY, CDR2 SVGAGI. Trimming took off 5 bases at V and 6 bases at J, with 14 bases between the two ends. CDR3 loop: CASSPDRGFQPQHF. In nucleotides, the CDR3 is TGTGCCAGCAGTCCGGACCGGGGGTTTCAGCCCCAGCATTTT.

V usage is TRBV4-2 and J usage is TRBJ2-1; 7 positions agree with TRBD2. Germline V lookup: CDR1 LGHNA, CDR2 YNFKEQ. The CDR3 extends over 17 amino acids. J was trimmed by 4 bases and V by 0 bases; bases with no gene match: 9. The chain's CDR3 is CASSQDSRDYSYNEQFF. The CDR3 region has the DNA TGTGCCAGCAGCCAAGATAGCCGGGACTATTCTTACAATGAGCAGTTCTTC.